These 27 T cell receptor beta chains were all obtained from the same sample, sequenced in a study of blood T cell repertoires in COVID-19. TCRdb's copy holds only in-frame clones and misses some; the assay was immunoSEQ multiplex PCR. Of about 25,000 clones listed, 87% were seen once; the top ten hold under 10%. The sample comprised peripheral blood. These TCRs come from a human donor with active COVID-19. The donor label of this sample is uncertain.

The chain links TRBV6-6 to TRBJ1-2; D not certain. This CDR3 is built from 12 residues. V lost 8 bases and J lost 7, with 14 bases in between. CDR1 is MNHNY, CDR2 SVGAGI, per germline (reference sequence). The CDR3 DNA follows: TGTGCCAGCGGGAGGAGGGAAGGTGGCTACACCTTC. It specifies CASGRREGGYTF.

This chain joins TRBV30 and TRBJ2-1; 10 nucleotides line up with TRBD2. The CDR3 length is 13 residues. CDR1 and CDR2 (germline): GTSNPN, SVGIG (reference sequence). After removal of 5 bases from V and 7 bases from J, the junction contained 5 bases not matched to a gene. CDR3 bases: TGTGCCTGGGGAGCTAGCGGGAGAAATGAGCAGTTCTTC. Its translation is CAWGASGRNEQFF.

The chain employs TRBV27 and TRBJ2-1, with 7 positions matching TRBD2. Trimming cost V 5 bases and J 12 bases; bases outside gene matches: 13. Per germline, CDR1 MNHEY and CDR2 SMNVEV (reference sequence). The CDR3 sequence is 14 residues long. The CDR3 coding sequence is TGTGCCAGCAGTCAGACCATGGGGGGAGGGTGGCAGTTCTTC. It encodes CASSQTMGGGWQFF.

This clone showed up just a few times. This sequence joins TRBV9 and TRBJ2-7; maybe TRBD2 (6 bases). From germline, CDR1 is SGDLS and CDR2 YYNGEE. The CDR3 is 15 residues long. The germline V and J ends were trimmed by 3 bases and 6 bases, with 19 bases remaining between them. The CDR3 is CASSATGRTNSEQYF. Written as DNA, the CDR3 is TGTGCCAGCAGCGCTACGGGGAGGACGAACTCCGAGCAGTACTTC.

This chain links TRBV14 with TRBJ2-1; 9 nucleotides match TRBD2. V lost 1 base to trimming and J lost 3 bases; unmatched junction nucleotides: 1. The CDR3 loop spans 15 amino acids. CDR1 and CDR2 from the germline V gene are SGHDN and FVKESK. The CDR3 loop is CASSQASGNYNEQFF. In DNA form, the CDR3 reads TGTGCCAGCAGCCAAGCTAGCGGGAACTACAATGAGCAGTTCTTC.

The CDR3 nucleotides are TGTGCCAGCAGCTTAGAAGCTAAGTACGAGCAGTACTTC. It encodes CASSLEAKYEQYF. This chain links TRBV11-2 with TRBJ2-7; D uncertain. The ends were cut back, 0 bases at V and 4 bases at J, with 7 bases in the middle. This CDR3 is built from 13 residues. Germline assignment: CDR1 SGHAT and CDR2 FQNNGV.

The DNA for the CDR3 is TGTGCCAGCAGTTACCGTAATTTCTACGAGCAGTACTTC. Translated, it gives CASSYRNFYEQYF. The rearrangement joins TRBV6-6 to TRBJ2-7, with D unclear. The CDR3 extends over 13 amino acids. Per germline, CDR1 MNHNY and CDR2 SVGAGI (reference sequence). V dropped 2 bases and J dropped 3 bases, with 8 bases sitting between them.

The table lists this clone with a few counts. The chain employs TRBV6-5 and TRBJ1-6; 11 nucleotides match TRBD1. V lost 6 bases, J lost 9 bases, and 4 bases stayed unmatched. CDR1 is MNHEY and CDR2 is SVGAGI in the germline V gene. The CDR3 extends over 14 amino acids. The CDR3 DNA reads TGTGCCAGCAGCCCGGGACAGGGGGTTTCACCCCTCCACTTT. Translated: CASSPGQGVSPLHF.

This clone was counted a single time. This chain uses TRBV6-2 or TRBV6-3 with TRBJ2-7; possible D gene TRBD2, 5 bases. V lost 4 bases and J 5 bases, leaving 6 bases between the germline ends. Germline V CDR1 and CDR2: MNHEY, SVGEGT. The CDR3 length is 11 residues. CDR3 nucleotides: TGTGCCAGCAGTTTACTAGACGAGCAGTACTTC. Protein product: CASSLLDEQYF.

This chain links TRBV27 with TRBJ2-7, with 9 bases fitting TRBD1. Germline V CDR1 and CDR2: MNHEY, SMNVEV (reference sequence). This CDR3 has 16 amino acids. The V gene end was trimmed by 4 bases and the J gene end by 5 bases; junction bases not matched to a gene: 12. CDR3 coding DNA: TGTGCCAGCAGTTCAAACACCCCGGGACAGGGAGACGAGCAGTACTTC. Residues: CASSSNTPGQGDEQYF.

CDR3 loop: CASSWRDRASTDTQYF. CDR3 DNA: TGTGCCAGCAGCTGGCGGGACAGGGCTAGCACAGATACGCAGTATTTT. The chain couples TRBV5-4 to TRBJ2-3; 9 bases are shared with TRBD1. Unmatched junction bases numbered 5, after V lost 3 bases and J lost 0 bases. The CDR3 is 16 residues long. CDR1 SGHNT and CDR2 YYREEE come from the germline V gene (reference sequence).

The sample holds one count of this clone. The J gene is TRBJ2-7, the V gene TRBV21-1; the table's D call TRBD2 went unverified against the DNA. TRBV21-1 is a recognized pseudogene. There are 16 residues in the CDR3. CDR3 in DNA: TGTGCCAGCAGCAAAGGGCGGCCGAGTCCTACGTGGGAGCAGTACTTC. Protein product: CASSKGRPSPTWEQYF.

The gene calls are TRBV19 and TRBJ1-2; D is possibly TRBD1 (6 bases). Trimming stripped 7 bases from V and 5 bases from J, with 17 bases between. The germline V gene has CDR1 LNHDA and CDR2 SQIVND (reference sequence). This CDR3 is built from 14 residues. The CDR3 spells CASKDRAELYGYTF. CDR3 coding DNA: TGTGCCAGTAAGGACAGAGCTGAGTTGTATGGCTACACCTTC.

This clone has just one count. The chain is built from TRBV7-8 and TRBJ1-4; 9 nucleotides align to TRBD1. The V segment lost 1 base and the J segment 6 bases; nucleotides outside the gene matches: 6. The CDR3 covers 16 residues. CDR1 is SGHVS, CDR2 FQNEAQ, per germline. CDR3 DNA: TGTGCCAGCAGCTTAGTCTTGGGACAGGGTGATGAAAAACTGTTTTTT. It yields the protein CASSLVLGQGDEKLFF. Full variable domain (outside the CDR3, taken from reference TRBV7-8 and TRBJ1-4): GAGVSQSPRYKVAKRGQDVALRCDPISGHVSLFWYQQALGQGPEFLTYFQNEAQLDKSGLPSDRFFAERPEGSVSTLKIQRTQQEDSAVYLCASSLVLGQGDEKLFFGSGTQLSVL.

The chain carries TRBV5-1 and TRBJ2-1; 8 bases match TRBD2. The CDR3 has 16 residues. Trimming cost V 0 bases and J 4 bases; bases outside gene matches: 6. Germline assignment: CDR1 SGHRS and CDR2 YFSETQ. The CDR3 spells CASSLDGSGKYNEQFF. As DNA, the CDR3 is TGCGCCAGCAGCTTGGATGGTAGCGGGAAGTACAATGAGCAGTTCTTC. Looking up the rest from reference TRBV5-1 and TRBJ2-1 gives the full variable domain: KAGVTQTPRYLIKTRGQQVTLSCSPISGHRSVSWYQQTPGQGLQFLFEYFSETQRNKGNFPGRFSGRQFSNSRSEMNVSTLELGDSALYLCASSLDGSGKYNEQFFGPGTRLTVL.

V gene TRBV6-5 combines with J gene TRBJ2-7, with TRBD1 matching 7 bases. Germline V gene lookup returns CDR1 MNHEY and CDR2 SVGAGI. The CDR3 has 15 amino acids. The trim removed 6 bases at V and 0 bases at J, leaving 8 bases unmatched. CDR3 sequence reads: CASRGETGRSYEQYF. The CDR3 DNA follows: TGTGCCAGCAGGGGGGAGACAGGGCGCTCCTACGAGCAGTACTTC.

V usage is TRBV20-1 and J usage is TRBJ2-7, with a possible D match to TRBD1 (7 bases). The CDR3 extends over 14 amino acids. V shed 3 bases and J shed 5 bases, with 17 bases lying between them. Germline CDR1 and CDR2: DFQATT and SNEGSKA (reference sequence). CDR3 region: CSASASGGGDEQYF. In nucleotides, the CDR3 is TGCAGTGCTAGTGCAAGCGGAGGGGGCGACGAGCAGTACTTC.

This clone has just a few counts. The CDR3 sequence is CASSQGLAGYGTDTQYF. The CDR3 DNA sequence: TGTGCCAGCAGCCAAGGACTAGCGGGATATGGCACAGATACGCAGTATTTT. The rearrangement uses TRBV14 and TRBJ2-3; 11 nucleotides match TRBD2. J lost 1 base, V lost 1 base, and 4 bases had no gene match. CDR3 length: 17 residues. CDR1 SGHDN and CDR2 FVKESK come from the germline V gene.

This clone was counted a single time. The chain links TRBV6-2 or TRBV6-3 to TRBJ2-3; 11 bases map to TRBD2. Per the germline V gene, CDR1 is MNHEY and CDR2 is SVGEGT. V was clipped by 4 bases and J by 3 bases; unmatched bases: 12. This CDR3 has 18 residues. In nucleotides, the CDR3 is TGTGCCAGCAGTTCTCCGACCGTAGCGGGAGGGCCTACAGATACGCAGTATTTT. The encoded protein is CASSSPTVAGGPTDTQYF.

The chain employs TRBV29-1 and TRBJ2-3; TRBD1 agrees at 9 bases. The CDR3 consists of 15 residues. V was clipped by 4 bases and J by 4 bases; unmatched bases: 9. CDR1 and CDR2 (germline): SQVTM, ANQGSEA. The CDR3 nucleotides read TGCAGCGTTGTCTGGGGGGACAGGGCTCCAGATACGCAGTATTTT. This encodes CSVVWGDRAPDTQYF.

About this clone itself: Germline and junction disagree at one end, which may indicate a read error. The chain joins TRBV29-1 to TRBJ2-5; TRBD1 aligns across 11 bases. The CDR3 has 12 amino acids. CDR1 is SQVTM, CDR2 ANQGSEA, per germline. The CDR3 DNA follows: TGCAGCGTTGACGAATGGGACAGGGGGACGGACTTC. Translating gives CSVDEWDRGTDF.

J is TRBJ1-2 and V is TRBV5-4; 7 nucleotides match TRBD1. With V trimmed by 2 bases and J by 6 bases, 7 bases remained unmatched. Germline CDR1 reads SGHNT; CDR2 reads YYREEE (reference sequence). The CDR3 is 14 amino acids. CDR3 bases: TGTGCCAGCAGCTTCGACAGGGTCTCGGATGGCTACACCTTC. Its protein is CASSFDRVSDGYTF. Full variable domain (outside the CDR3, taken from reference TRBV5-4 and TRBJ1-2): ETGVTQSPTHLIKTRGQQVTLRCSSQSGHNTVSWYQQALGQGPQFIFQYYREEENGRGNFPPRFSGLQFPNYSSELNVNALELDDSALYLCASSFDRVSDGYTFGSGTRLTVV.

DNA of the CDR3: TGTGCCAGCAGCTTCCGGGACAACCCTGGAAACACCATATATTTT. Protein sequence: CASSFRDNPGNTIYF. The V call is TRBV7-6, the J call TRBJ1-3; D is perhaps TRBD1 (6 bases). Germline CDR1 reads SGHVS; CDR2 reads FNYEAQ. The V and J ends lost 3 bases and 2 bases respectively, with 11 bases between them. The CDR3 consists of 15 residues.

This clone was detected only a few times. CDR3 sequence reads: CASRQDTDTQYF. CDR3 bases: TGTGCCAGCAGGCAGGACACAGATACGCAGTATTTT. V gene TRBV2 combines with J gene TRBJ2-3; D call uncertain. The CDR3 sequence is 12 residues long. Germline V gene lookup returns CDR1 SNHLY and CDR2 FYNNEI. V lost 6 bases and J 2 bases, leaving 6 bases between the germline ends.

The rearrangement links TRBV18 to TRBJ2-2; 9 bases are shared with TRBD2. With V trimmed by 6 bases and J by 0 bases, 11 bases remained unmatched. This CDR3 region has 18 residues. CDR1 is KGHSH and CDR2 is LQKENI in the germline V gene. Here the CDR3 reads CASSVTGLARTNTGELFF. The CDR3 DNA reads TGTGCCAGCTCCGTGACAGGACTAGCGCGGACGAACACCGGGGAGCTGTTTTTT.

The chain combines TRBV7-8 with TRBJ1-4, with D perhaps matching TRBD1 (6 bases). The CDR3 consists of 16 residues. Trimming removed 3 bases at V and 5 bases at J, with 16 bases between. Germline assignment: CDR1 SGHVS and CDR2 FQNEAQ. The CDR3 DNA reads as TGTGCCAGCAGCTTCCGGGACAAGTCATCGAATGAAAAACTGTTTTTT. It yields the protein CASSFRDKSSNEKLFF.

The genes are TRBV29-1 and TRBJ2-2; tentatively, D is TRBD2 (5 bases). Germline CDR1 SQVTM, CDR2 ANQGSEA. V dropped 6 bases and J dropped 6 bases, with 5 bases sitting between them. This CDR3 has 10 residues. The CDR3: CSVRAGELFF. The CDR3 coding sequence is TGCAGCGTGCGGGCCGGGGAGCTGTTTTTT.